The next 20 T cell receptor beta chains were all read from a single sample in a study of response to subunit inactivated influenza vaccine. TCRdb independently ran MiXCR on the RT-PCR reads; one entry per CDR3 protein. This sample yields hundreds of thousands of distinct CDR3 sequences, of which 15% to 18% are seen a single time; 11% belongs to the top ten. Sample: PBMCs from blood, taken 12 days after vaccination. The receptors derive from a man aged 45-65 years who received an inactivated influenza vaccine.

This chain connects TRBV20-1 to TRBJ2-4; D is undetermined. V was trimmed by 3 bases and J by 2 bases, leaving 11 bases between them. Germline CDR1 DFQATT, CDR2 SNEGSKA (reference sequence). The CDR3 contains 14 residues. The DNA of the CDR3 is TGCAGTGCTAGTTCTTTAACTACCAAAAACATTCAGTACTTC. This gives the protein CSASSLTTKNIQYF.

This clonotype came up a few times. The rearrangement uses TRBV12-3 or TRBV12-4 and TRBJ2-1; 14 nucleotides agree with TRBD2. This CDR3 is 15 amino acids long. The ends lost 3 bases at V and 8 bases at J; junction bases unmatched: 3. CDR3 nucleotide sequence: TGTGCCAGCAGTTTTAGACTAGCGGGAGGGTATGAGCAGTTCTTC. Translated: CASSFRLAGGYEQFF.

The rearrangement joins TRBV6-5 to TRBJ2-5; D possibly matches TRBD1 or TRBD2 (5 bases each). The CDR3 runs to 15 residues. Germline V gene lookup returns CDR1 MNHEY and CDR2 SVGAGI. V shed 3 bases and J shed 5 bases, with 16 bases lying between them. The CDR3 loop is CASSYYRGAGETQYF. CDR3 sequence (DNA): TGTGCCAGCAGTTATTATAGGGGCGCGGGCGAGACCCAGTACTTC.

The rearrangement joins TRBV11-2 to TRBJ2-5; perhaps TRBD2 as D (5 bases). Germline CDR1 reads SGHAT; CDR2 reads FQNNGV. The CDR3 has 15 amino acids. Trimming left V 1 base short and J 1 base short, with 10 bases between. This CDR3 is CASSLGGSAQETQYF. CDR3 nucleotides: TGTGCCAGCAGCTTAGGAGGTAGCGCCCAAGAGACCCAGTACTTC. The variable domain in full, completed from reference TRBV11-2 and TRBJ2-5, reads EAGVAQSPRYKIIEKRQSVAFWCNPISGHATLYWYQQILGQGPKLLIQFQNNGVVDDSQLPKDRFSAERLKGVDSTLKIQPAKLEDSAVYLCASSLGGSAQETQYFGPGTRLLVL.

Many counts were recorded for this clonotype. This rearrangement joins TRBV27 to TRBJ2-1, with D perhaps TRBD1 or TRBD2 (5 bases each). Germline CDR1 and CDR2: MNHEY and SMNVEV (reference sequence). The CDR3 runs 14 residues. V lost 6 bases to trimming and J lost 7 bases, with 16 bases between them. CDR3 in amino acids: CASSDRGPRNEQFF. CDR3 bases: TGTGCCAGCAGCGACCGGGGACCTAGGAATGAGCAGTTCTTC.

The V call is TRBV10-3, the J call TRBJ2-7; tentative D call: TRBD1 (5 bases). Trimming cost V 3 bases and J 7 bases, with 19 bases left between them. The germline gives CDR1 ENHRY, CDR2 SYGVKD. CDR3 length: 15 amino acids. The CDR3, as DNA: TGTGCCATCAGTGAAGGCGGACCAGGGATAGGGGAGCAGTACTTC. Its protein is CAISEGGPGIGEQYF.

This clonotype has a handful of counts. The V call is TRBV7-9, the J call TRBJ2-7; no definite D call. Trimming took 1 base from V and 0 from J, leaving 7 bases between them. The CDR3 length is 14 residues. From germline, CDR1 is SEHNR and CDR2 FQNEAQ (reference sequence). The DNA for the CDR3 is TGTGCCAGCAGCTTAGTGGGGATCTCCTACGAGCAGTACTTC. It yields the protein CASSLVGISYEQYF.

This rearrangement joins TRBV29-1 to TRBJ2-3; D may be TRBD1 or TRBD2 (5 bases each). The ends were cut back, 5 bases at V and 0 bases at J, with 18 bases in the middle. The germline V gene encodes CDR1 SQVTM and CDR2 ANQGSEA. CDR3 length equals 16 residues. The CDR3 reads CSVLGSGTESTDTQYF. CDR3 DNA: TGCAGCGTTCTTGGGTCAGGGACGGAGAGCACAGATACGCAGTATTTT.

The V gene is TRBV4-3, the J gene TRBJ2-3; perhaps TRBD1 as D (5 bases). Deletions cut 2 bases from V and 2 bases from J, with 17 bases between. The CDR3 sequence is 17 residues long. The V gene's germline CDR1 is LGHNA and CDR2 YSLEER. CDR3 sequence: CASSQYFWSGLTDTQYF. DNA of the CDR3: TGCGCCAGCAGCCAATATTTTTGGTCAGGGCTCACAGATACGCAGTATTTT.

This clonotype was observed a few times. The chain carries TRBV7-2 and TRBJ2-1; D is perhaps TRBD2 (5 bases). CDR1 is SGHTA, CDR2 FQGNSA, per germline. Trimming removed 3 bases from V and 8 bases from J, with 14 bases in between. This CDR3 region has 14 residues. This CDR3 is CASSLGSGWDEQFF. Written as DNA, the CDR3 is TGTGCCAGCAGCTTGGGCTCGGGGTGGGATGAGCAGTTCTTC.

Only a few counts were recorded for this clonotype. The chain carries TRBV29-1 and TRBJ2-3, with D possibly TRBD1 on 5 matching bases. Trimming stripped 0 bases from V and 3 bases from J, with 7 bases between. Germline V gene data show CDR1 as SQVTM and CDR2 as ANQGSEA. The CDR3 is made up of 13 amino acids. Written as DNA, the CDR3 is TGCAGCGTTGAAGAGGCAGGGACAGATACGCAGTATTTT. Protein: CSVEEAGTDTQYF.

The rearrangement links TRBV7-2 to TRBJ2-7, with 10 bases aligning to TRBD1. The CDR3 has 15 residues. Germline V gene lookup returns CDR1 SGHTA and CDR2 FQGNSA. The V and J ends lost 5 bases and 3 bases, in that order; junction bases with no gene match: 7. CDR3 in DNA: TGTGCCAGCAGCCCGACAGGGGGCAAAGTCTACGAGCAGTACTTC. It codes for CASSPTGGKVYEQYF.

This chain links TRBV7-2 with TRBJ1-1; 7 bases fit TRBD1. J lost 4 bases, V lost 2 bases, and 7 bases had no gene match. Germline CDR1 SGHTA, CDR2 FQGNSA. The CDR3 consists of 15 residues. The CDR3 nucleotides are TGTGCCAGCAGCTTAACTCAGGGGGTCGTCACTGAAGCTTTCTTT. Its translation is CASSLTQGVVTEAFF.

This clonotype came up many times. This rearrangement joins TRBV6-1 to TRBJ2-3; D assignment may be TRBD1 or TRBD2 (5 bases each). CDR3 length equals 12 residues. The germline V and J ends were trimmed by 3 bases and 9 bases, with 10 bases remaining between them. Germline V gives CDR1 MNHNS, CDR2 SASEGT. The CDR3 reads CASSERGRTQYF. The CDR3 nucleotides are TGTGCCAGCAGTGAGAGGGGAAGGACGCAGTATTTT.

The V and J genes are TRBV10-3 and TRBJ2-5, with 10 bases matching TRBD1. This CDR3 has 13 amino acids. In germline, CDR1 is ENHRY, CDR2 SYGVKD. J gave up 2 bases and V 6 bases, and 0 bases lay outside the gene matches. The CDR3 DNA reads TGTGCCATCAGGGGACAGGGGCAAGAGACCCAGTACTTC. As protein: CAIRGQGQETQYF.

V gene TRBV7-2 combines with J gene TRBJ2-7; 9 nucleotides agree with TRBD2. After removal of 3 bases from V and 0 bases from J, the junction contained 3 bases not matched to a gene. This CDR3 is 15 amino acids long. In germline, CDR1 is SGHTA, CDR2 FQGNSA. The CDR3 sequence is CASSLLAGISYEQYF. Written as DNA, the CDR3 is TGTGCCAGCAGCTTGCTAGCGGGGATCTCCTACGAGCAGTACTTC.

This clonotype has at least ten counts. This chain links TRBV12-3 or TRBV12-4 with TRBJ1-1, with D unclear. The CDR3 covers 16 residues. V was clipped by 2 bases and J by 1 base, with 14 bases between them. Here the CDR3 DNA reads TGTGCCAGCAGTTTAACCCCCCTGAGGACGAACACTGAAGCTTTCTTT. Translated, it gives CASSLTPLRTNTEAFF.

This chain connects TRBV29-1 to TRBJ2-7, with TRBD1 as a possible D gene (6 bases). V was pared by 5 bases and J by 1 base, with 15 bases between. CDR1 SQVTM and CDR2 ANQGSEA come from the germline V gene. CDR3 length equals 14 residues. This CDR3 is CSVNAVGHSYEQYF. The CDR3 DNA reads TGCAGCGTTAACGCCGTGGGACATTCCTACGAGCAGTACTTC.

This chain uses TRBV7-9 with TRBJ1-6, with TRBD1 as a possible D gene (5 bases). Germline V gene data show CDR1 as SEHNR and CDR2 as FQNEAQ (reference sequence). The V end lost 2 bases, the J end lost 10 bases, and 12 bases lay between the germline ends. The CDR3 consists of 14 residues. In nucleotides, the CDR3 is TGTGCCAGCAGCTTAAACAGCGGGGACTCACCCCTCCACTTT. Translating gives CASSLNSGDSPLHF.

This clonotype was observed a few times. V gene TRBV7-9 combines with J gene TRBJ2-5; 7 nucleotides agree with TRBD1. The CDR3 has 16 amino acids. Unmatched junction bases numbered 5, after V lost 0 bases and J lost 1 base. CDR1 and CDR2 from the germline V gene are SEHNR and FQNEAQ (reference sequence). In DNA, the CDR3 is TGTGCCAGCAGCTTAGCGCGACAGGGTTTCCAAGAGACCCAGTACTTC. This encodes CASSLARQGFQETQYF.